The 11 T cell receptor beta chains presented below share a single source sample, sequenced in a study of T cell changes during pregnancy in multiple sclerosis (dated by TCRdb to about 2019). Library preparation employed the immunoSEQ multiplex PCR assay. TCRdb provides this immuneACCESS table in a form limited to in-frame rearrangements. Some clones are lacking; in checked studies, under half of them reflect an unresolved V gene, and why the rest are absent is not known. The sample contains 75,000 to 95,000 clones, 92% of them found a single time. Roughly 1.4% of the sample goes to the ten largest clones. This specimen consisted of peripheral blood, obtained in the first trimester of pregnancy. The receptors shown here come from a female donor with multiple sclerosis, enrolled in a pregnancy study.

The chain is built from TRBV4-2 and TRBJ2-1; 13 nucleotides match TRBD2. The CDR3 extends over 16 amino acids. Germline V gives CDR1 LGHNA, CDR2 YNFKEQ. With V trimmed by 4 bases and J by 8 bases, 8 bases remained unmatched. For the CDR3, the DNA is TGTGCCAGCAGCCCAACCGGGACTAGCGGGATTGATGAGCAGTTCTTC. Encoded protein: CASSPTGTSGIDEQFF.

The chain combines TRBV5-6 with TRBJ2-1; 8 nucleotides agree with TRBD2. The CDR3 loop spans 14 amino acids. Trimming cost V 2 bases and J 5 bases; bases outside gene matches: 3. CDR1 is SGHDT, CDR2 YYEEEE, per germline. CDR3 DNA: TGTGCCAGCAGCTTAGCGGGAGCACACAATGAGCAGTTCTTC. Its translation: CASSLAGAHNEQFF.

This clone was observed a single time. The rearrangement joins TRBV5-8 to TRBJ2-3; tentatively, D is TRBD2 (6 bases). This CDR3 spans 16 amino acids. Germline CDR1 and CDR2: SGHTS and YDEGEE. Trimming shortened V by 0 bases and J by 0 bases, and 11 bases separated the two germline ends. CDR3: CASSLESGLSTDTQYF. CDR3 nucleotide sequence: TGTGCCAGCAGCTTGGAAAGCGGGCTCAGCACAGATACGCAGTATTTT.

The V gene is TRBV10-3, the J gene TRBJ2-7, with 7 nucleotides matching TRBD2. The J segment lost 7 bases and the V segment lost 10 bases, leaving 16 bases of the junction unmatched. The CDR3 runs to 14 residues. Germline lookup yields CDR1 ENHRY and CDR2 SYGVKD. The CDR3 here is CATSNGPQGGEQYF. The CDR3 DNA reads as TGTGCCACGTCGAATGGACCGCAGGGAGGGGAGCAGTACTTC.

This rearrangement joins TRBV18 to TRBJ2-2; tentative D call: TRBD1 (6 bases). The CDR3 length is 12 residues. V was clipped by 3 bases and J by 10 bases, with 9 bases between them. Germline V lookup: CDR1 KGHSH, CDR2 LQKENI. The DNA for the CDR3 is TGTGCCAGCTCACCCCGGGACACGGAGCTGTTTTTT. Its protein product is CASSPRDTELFF.

The rearrangement joins TRBV6-5 to TRBJ2-1; 11 bases are shared with TRBD2. CDR1 and CDR2 from the germline V gene are MNHEY and SVGAGI. This CDR3 has 15 amino acids. V shed 6 bases and J 6 bases; nucleotides not matched to a gene: 7. This CDR3 reads CASSPTSGRPNEQFF. DNA for the CDR3: TGTGCCAGCAGCCCCACTAGCGGGAGACCCAATGAGCAGTTCTTC.

The DNA of the CDR3 is TGTGCCAGCAGCGATAGCGGGAGCTTAGATACGCAGTATTTT. Translation gives CASSDSGSLDTQYF. This chain joins TRBV9 and TRBJ2-3; 9 bases match TRBD2. The CDR3 runs to 14 residues. With 3 bases clipped from V and 5 bases from J, the junction kept 4 bases outside the gene matches. The V gene's germline CDR1 is SGDLS and CDR2 YYNGEE.

The rearrangement joins TRBV6-5 to TRBJ2-1, with D possibly being TRBD1 (6 bases). The CDR3 contains 15 residues. V dropped 2 bases and J dropped 0 bases, with 8 bases sitting between them. CDR1 is MNHEY and CDR2 is SVGAGI in the germline V gene. The CDR3 reads CASSYGGSSYNEQFF. DNA of the CDR3: TGTGCCAGCAGTTACGGGGGCAGCTCCTACAATGAGCAGTTCTTC.

The table lists this clone with a count of one. Other DNA variants within this sample encode the same CDR3. The chain couples TRBV9 to TRBJ2-1; TRBD2 aligns across 8 bases. The V gene end was trimmed by 0 bases and the J gene end by 4 bases; junction bases not matched to a gene: 3. The CDR3 runs 15 residues. Germline V gene lookup returns CDR1 SGDLS and CDR2 YYNGEE. The CDR3 loop is CASSVGTSGYNEQFF. The CDR3 bases are TGTGCCAGCAGCGTAGGCACTAGCGGATACAATGAGCAGTTCTTC. Variable domain in full (rest from reference TRBV9 and TRBJ2-1): DSGVTQTPKHLITATGQRVTLRCSPRSGDLSVYWYQQSLDQGLQFLIQYYNGEERAKGNILERFSAQQFPDLHSELNLSSLELGDSALYFCASSVGTSGYNEQFFGPGTRLTVL.

The V gene is TRBV4-2, the J gene TRBJ2-7, with 9 bases matching TRBD2. The CDR3 consists of 15 residues. V was clipped by 3 bases and J by 3 bases; unmatched bases: 6. Germline CDR1 reads LGHNA; CDR2 reads YNFKEQ. CDR3 sequence: CASSHRGTSSYEQYF. DNA of the CDR3: TGTGCCAGCAGCCACCGTGGGACTAGCAGCTACGAGCAGTACTTC.

The V gene is TRBV2, the J gene TRBJ2-7, with a tentative D call TRBD2 (7 bases). The germline gives CDR1 SNHLY, CDR2 FYNNEI. This CDR3 contains 14 residues. V was pared by 7 bases and J by 0 bases, with 13 bases between. CDR3 coding DNA: TGTGCCAGCATGGGGGGGCATGGCTCCTACGAGCAGTACTTC. The encoded protein is CASMGGHGSYEQYF.